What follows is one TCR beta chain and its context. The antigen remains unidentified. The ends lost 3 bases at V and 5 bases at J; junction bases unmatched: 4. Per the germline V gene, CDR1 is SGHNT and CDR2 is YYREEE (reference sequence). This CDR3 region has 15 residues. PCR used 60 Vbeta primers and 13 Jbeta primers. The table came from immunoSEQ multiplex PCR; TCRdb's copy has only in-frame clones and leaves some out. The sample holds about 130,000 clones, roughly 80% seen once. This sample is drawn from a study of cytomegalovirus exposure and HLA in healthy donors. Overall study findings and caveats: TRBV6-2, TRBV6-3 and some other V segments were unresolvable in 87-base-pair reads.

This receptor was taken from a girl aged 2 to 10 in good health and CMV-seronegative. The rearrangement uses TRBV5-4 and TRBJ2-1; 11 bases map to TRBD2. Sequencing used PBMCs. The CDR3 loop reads CASSSLAGGDNEQFF. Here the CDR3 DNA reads TGTGCCAGCAGCTCTCTAGCGGGAGGTGACAATGAGCAGTTCTTC.